The 24 T cell receptor beta chains in this list originate from one sample, sequenced in a study of spatial heterogeneity in lung cancer (dated by TCRdb to the late 2010s). The paper as a whole reports these results and caveats: A correlation was observed between the number of expanded intratumoral alpha and beta TCRs and the tumor nonsynonymous mutation count.

No cognate antigen is known for these TCRs. Libraries came from 5' RACE. Sequenced using a NextSeq 500. TCRdb ran its own pipeline on the public reads, namely fastp trimming at Q25 and MiXCR clone calling, and kept in-frame beta chains. Rows with a matching CDR3 protein are joined into one entry that keeps the most common DNA and genes. This sample holds about 22,000 distinct CDR3 sequences; roughly 3% were observed only once. Of the sample, 7.7% falls within the top ten clones. The time point label for this specimen denotes: sample taken at primary tumor resection. This material consisted of lung tumor tissue, taken at surgery. These receptors were taken from a male donor with early-stage non-small cell lung cancer.

This clonotype was counted ten times or more. V usage is TRBV6-2 or TRBV6-3 and J usage is TRBJ2-7; 8 bases map to TRBD2. Germline V gene data show CDR1 as MNHEY and CDR2 as SVGEGT. The J segment lost 2 bases and the V segment lost 6 bases, leaving 12 bases of the junction unmatched. The CDR3 totals 16 residues. CDR3 loop: CASRLHPQAGAYEQYF. CDR3 bases: TGTGCCAGCAGACTCCATCCCCAAGCGGGAGCCTACGAGCAGTACTTC.

This clonotype has at least ten counts. The V call is TRBV27, the J call TRBJ2-7, with TRBD2 as a possible D gene (6 bases). The CDR3 length is 15 residues. Germline loops: CDR1 MNHEY, CDR2 SMNVEV (reference sequence). Trimming took 0 bases from V and 2 from J, leaving 11 bases between them. The CDR3 protein is CASSLSIGRTYEQYF. In nucleotides, the CDR3 is TGTGCCAGCAGTTTATCCATAGGGAGGACCTACGAGCAGTACTTC.

This clonotype was picked up many times. V is TRBV29-1 and J is TRBJ2-5, with 11 bases that match TRBD2. The V and J ends lost 1 base and 5 bases, in that order; junction bases with no gene match: 9. The CDR3 runs 16 residues. Looked up from germline, CDR1 is SQVTM and CDR2 is ANQGSEA. CDR3: CSVEGGSGRAFETQYF. The CDR3 DNA reads TGCAGCGTTGAAGGTGGTAGCGGGAGGGCCTTCGAGACCCAGTACTTC.

This clonotype showed up many times. The chain employs TRBV12-3 or TRBV12-4 and TRBJ1-6; no clear D gene. The germline V and J ends were trimmed by 6 bases and 7 bases, with 10 bases remaining between them. The CDR3 contains 13 residues. CDR3 bases: TGTGCCAGCAGCCGATTACAGAATTCACCCCTCCACTTT. Amino acids: CASSRLQNSPLHF.

This clonotype was counted ten times or more. The chain couples TRBV7-8 to TRBJ2-7; TRBD1 is a possible D gene (5 bases). This CDR3 spans 14 amino acids. The germline CDR1 and CDR2 sequences are SGHVS and FQNEAQ. The germline V and J ends were trimmed by 1 base and 2 bases, with 9 bases remaining between them. CDR3 sequence reads: CASSLVTETYEQYF. As DNA, the CDR3 is TGTGCCAGCAGCTTAGTGACAGAAACCTACGAGCAGTACTTC.

This clonotype was picked up many times. The chain combines TRBV7-9 with TRBJ2-7; D gene ambiguous. The CDR3 contains 12 residues. Germline-derived CDR1 and CDR2 are SEHNR and FQNEAQ (reference sequence). V gave up 5 bases and J gave up 3 bases, with 8 bases separating them. DNA for the CDR3: TGTGCCAGCAGCCCCGCCGACTACGAGCAGTACTTC. Translating it yields CASSPADYEQYF.

This clonotype was counted ten times or more. The CDR3 loop reads CASSLSEEYYEQYF. Written as DNA, the CDR3 is TGTGCCAGCAGTTTATCGGAGGAGTACTACGAGCAGTACTTC. The V gene is TRBV27, the J gene TRBJ2-7; D is perhaps TRBD2 (5 bases). V lost 0 bases and J lost 3, with 9 bases in between. The germline V gene has CDR1 MNHEY and CDR2 SMNVEV (reference sequence). This CDR3 has 14 amino acids.

This clonotype has ten or more counts. The V and J genes are TRBV18 and TRBJ2-7, with no clear D. CDR1 and CDR2 from the germline V gene are KGHSH and LQKENI. Trimming stripped 3 bases from V and 1 base from J, with 7 bases between. CDR3 length: 13 residues. CDR3 bases: TGTGCCAGCTCACCTGGGGTTTCCTACGAGCAGTACTTC. This translates into CASSPGVSYEQYF.

This clonotype has a count of ten or more. The V gene is TRBV6-2 or TRBV6-3, the J gene TRBJ1-1; D is perhaps TRBD1 (5 bases). CDR1 is MNHEY and CDR2 is SVGEGT in the germline V gene. The CDR3 is 16 residues long. Trimming took off 2 bases at V and 2 bases at J, with 15 bases between the two ends. CDR3 region: CASSYRRGVGNTEAFF. In nucleotides, the CDR3 is TGTGCCAGCAGTTACCGGCGGGGCGTGGGCAACACTGAAGCTTTCTTT.

This clonotype was picked up many times. The genes are TRBV29-1 and TRBJ2-5, with TRBD1 identical over 7 bases. Germline CDR1 reads SQVTM; CDR2 reads ANQGSEA. Losses at the gene ends were 7 bases for V and 5 bases for J; bases not matched to a gene: 10. This CDR3 is built from 13 residues. CDR3 DNA sequence: TGCAGCGGCAAAACAGGGGCCGGGGAGACCCAGTACTTC. Translated, it gives CSGKTGAGETQYF.

This clonotype was seen many times. The chain combines TRBV29-1 with TRBJ2-5, with TRBD2 matching over 10 bases. CDR3 length: 13 amino acids. V lost 6 bases to trimming and J lost 4 bases; unmatched junction nucleotides: 5. Germline lookup yields CDR1 SQVTM and CDR2 ANQGSEA. The DNA for the CDR3 is TGCAGCGTCGAAAGGACTAGCGGAGAGACCCAGTACTTC. Protein product: CSVERTSGETQYF.

This clonotype was picked up many times. The chain joins TRBV7-9 to TRBJ1-1; D gene uncertain. This CDR3 contains 14 residues. Germline lookup yields CDR1 SEHNR and CDR2 FQNEAQ (reference sequence). The V end lost 5 bases, the J end lost 0 bases, and 10 bases lay between the germline ends. CDR3 residues: CASSDGNVNTEAFF. CDR3 bases: TGTGCCAGCAGCGATGGAAACGTGAACACTGAAGCTTTCTTT.

The table lists this clonotype with many counts. The rearrangement joins TRBV10-2 to TRBJ2-2; D gene uncertain. CDR3 length: 14 amino acids. The V and J ends lost 4 bases and 5 bases respectively, with 11 bases between them. The germline CDR1 and CDR2 sequences are WSHSY and SAAADI. The CDR3 nucleotides read TGCGCCAGCAGTGCCTTGTCGGATACCGGGGAGCTGTTTTTT. Translating it yields CASSALSDTGELFF.

At least ten counts were recorded for this clonotype. V is TRBV7-8 and J is TRBJ1-4, with D possibly matching TRBD1 (5 bases). The V end was cut by 6 bases, the J end by 3 bases, with 14 bases between. The CDR3 runs to 15 residues. Germline V gene data show CDR1 as SGHVS and CDR2 as FQNEAQ. The CDR3 spells CASRLWTSPNEKLFF. CDR3 DNA: TGTGCCAGCAGATTGTGGACATCCCCTAATGAAAAACTGTTTTTT.

Ten or more counts support this clonotype. The chain employs TRBV2 and TRBJ1-4; D is possibly TRBD1 (6 bases). V was trimmed by 6 bases and J by 0 bases, leaving 11 bases between them. The CDR3 covers 15 residues. From germline, CDR1 is SNHLY and CDR2 FYNNEI. CDR3: CASRRTVATNEKLFF. The DNA of the CDR3 is TGTGCCAGCAGGAGGACAGTCGCAACTAATGAAAAACTGTTTTTT.

This clonotype was detected ten times or more. This chain connects TRBV14 to TRBJ1-2; the D is unclear. The length of the CDR3 is 12 residues. Between the trimmed V and J ends, which lost 1 base and 5 bases, there was a span of 5 bases. CDR1 SGHDN and CDR2 FVKESK come from the germline V gene. The CDR3 DNA reads as TGTGCCAGCAGCCAAGCTAGATATGGCTACACCTTC. Translated: CASSQARYGYTF.

This clonotype was recorded many times. Germline is not matched at one junction end, which may reflect a read error. The chain has TRBV7-9 and TRBJ2-3; D remains unclear. CDR1 is SEHNR, CDR2 FQNEAQ, per germline (reference sequence). The CDR3 is made up of 13 amino acids. The CDR3 DNA sequence: TGTGTCAGCAGCCCACCCAACTTTGCAACGCAGTATTTT. Amino acid sequence: CVSSPPNFATQYF.

This clonotype occurred many times. CDR3 in amino acids: CASSQGPSRLRNGYTF. The DNA for the CDR3 is TGTGCCAGCAGCCAAGGCCCCTCAAGACTAAGGAATGGCTACACCTTC. The chain uses TRBV3-1 and TRBJ1-2, with no clear D. Germline loops: CDR1 LGHDT, CDR2 YNNKEL (reference sequence). The CDR3 is made up of 16 amino acids. V lost 1 base and J lost 6, with 18 bases in between.

In its sample, this clonotype was seen many times. V and J are TRBV2 and TRBJ2-5; 10 bases are shared with TRBD2. Germline V gene data show CDR1 as SNHLY and CDR2 as FYNNEI. Germline trimming cut 7 bases from V and 8 bases from J; bases unmatched to any gene: 16. The CDR3 covers 16 residues. The chain's CDR3 is CASKEEAGGFGGTQYF. Here the CDR3 DNA reads TGTGCCAGCAAGGAGGAAGCGGGAGGGTTCGGCGGAACCCAGTACTTC.

This clonotype has a count of ten or more. This sequence joins TRBV11-3 and TRBJ1-1, with 8 bases identical to TRBD1. Germline CDR1 reads SGHNT; CDR2 reads YENEEA. After removal of 5 bases from V and 6 bases from J, the junction contained 11 bases not matched to a gene. This CDR3 comprises 15 residues. CDR3 bases: TGTGCCAGCAGCCAGAGAGAGCAGGGGGCTCCTGAAGCTTTCTTT. Its protein product is CASSQREQGAPEAFF.

The table lists this clonotype with many counts. V gene TRBV5-1 combines with J gene TRBJ2-7, with D perhaps TRBD2 (6 bases). With 1 base removed from V and 3 bases from J, the gap between germline ends came to 11 bases. The CDR3 totals 14 residues. Germline V lookup: CDR1 SGHRS, CDR2 YFSETQ. The CDR3 is CASSLFTGGYEQYF. The DNA for the CDR3 is TGCGCCAGCAGCTTGTTCACCGGGGGCTACGAGCAGTACTTC.

This clonotype is classed as medium-sized. The chain joins TRBV19 to TRBJ2-1, with 12 bases fitting TRBD2. Germline-derived CDR1 and CDR2 are LNHDA and SQIVND (reference sequence). This CDR3 comprises 14 residues. The ends lost 3 bases at V and 8 bases at J; junction bases unmatched: 2. CDR3 region: CASSIGLAGHEQFF. CDR3 sequence (DNA): TGTGCCAGTAGTATCGGACTAGCGGGACATGAGCAGTTCTTC. Full variable domain (rest looked up from reference TRBV19 and TRBJ2-1): DGGITQSPKYLFRKEGQNVTLSCEQNLNHDAMYWYRQDPGQGLRLIYYSQIVNDFQKGDIAEGYSVSREKKESFPLTVTSAQKNPTAFYLCASSIGLAGHEQFFGPGTRLTVL.

This clonotype was found many times. V and J are TRBV7-8 and TRBJ2-3; tentative D call: TRBD2 (6 bases). The V end was cut by 8 bases, the J end by 6 bases, with 15 bases between. Germline values: CDR1 SGHVS, CDR2 FQNEAQ. The CDR3 is made up of 13 amino acids. The CDR3 DNA sequence: TGTGCCAGCGGGGGGAGTGATGGGGATACGCAGTATTTT. It translates to CASGGSDGDTQYF.

This clonotype was seen at least ten times. The gene calls are TRBV18 and TRBJ1-1; possibly TRBD1 for D (5 bases). The CDR3 has 16 residues. Trimming left V 3 bases short and J 1 base short, with 15 bases between. Per the germline V gene, CDR1 is KGHSH and CDR2 is LQKENI. The DNA of the CDR3 is TGTGCCAGCTCACCCATTCCTAGACAGTCGAACACTGAAGCTTTCTTT. This sequence encodes CASSPIPRQSNTEAFF.